The rows below give T cell receptor beta chains drawn from one sample of a study of T cells after yellow fever vaccination. A single record per CDR3 protein comes from TCRdb applying MiXCR to the 5' RACE reads. Among roughly 99,000 distinct CDR3 sequences listed, under 6.5% were seen once. This specimen consisted of CD8+ T cells sorted from PBMCs, obtained 10 days after the yellow fever booster vaccination. These receptors were taken from a man between 18 and 29 years old who received the YFV17D yellow fever vaccine. Both conserved end residues are part of each CDR3. D genes are given only for firm matches. Clone size is not always given. Where it is, it says once, few, many or a class for expanded clones.

j_call d_call v_call clone_size cdr3_aa cdr3_nt
TRBJ2-1 NA TRBV7-8 few CASSSASEQFF TGTGCCAGCAGCTCGGCATCTGAGCAGTTCTTC
TRBJ1-2 NA TRBV6-5 NA CASSPIGVSGNYGYTF TGTGCCAGCAGTCCCATAGGGGTATCCGGCAACTATGGCTACACCTTC
TRBJ1-1 NA TRBV5-1 few CASSLAAGPNTEAFF TGCGCCAGCAGCTTGGCCGCAGGGCCGAACACTGAAGCTTTCTTT
TRBJ1-1 TRBD1 TRBV29-1 NA CSVGGTGGGEAFF TGCAGCGTTGGCGGGACAGGGGGCGGTGAAGCTTTCTTT
TRBJ2-1 TRBD2 TRBV6-6 NA CASRSRLAGGQSSYNEQFF TGTGCCAGCAGATCACGACTAGCGGGGGGACAAAGCTCCTACAATGAGCAGTTCTTC
TRBJ2-3 NA TRBV4-3 few CASSQDISRDPTDTQYF TGCGCCAGCAGCCAAGATATATCTAGGGACCCCACAGATACGCAGTATTTT
TRBJ1-1 NA TRBV9 few CASRGPGDFEAFF TGTGCCAGCAGGGGCCCGGGGGACTTTGAAGCTTTCTTT
TRBJ2-3 NA TRBV6-2/TRBV6-3 many CASSQVVTDTQYF TGTGCCAGCAGTCAGGTAGTCACAGATACGCAGTATTTT
TRBJ2-4 NA TRBV5-1 NA CASSLMEPQNIQYF TGCGCCAGCAGCTTGATGGAACCCCAAAACATTCAGTACTTC
TRBJ2-1 NA TRBV6-1 NA CASSKHKSSYNEQFF TGTGCCAGCAGTAAACATAAGAGCTCCTACAATGAGCAGTTCTTC
TRBJ2-7 TRBD1 TRBV11-3 NA CASSLVAGQGPYEQYF TGTGCCAGCAGCTTAGTTGCAGGACAGGGACCCTACGAGCAGTACTTC
TRBJ2-7 TRBD1 TRBV19 NA CATVGAGGAVEQYF TGTGCCACCGTGGGTGCAGGGGGCGCGGTCGAGCAGTACTTC
TRBJ2-1 TRBD2 TRBV29-1 NA CSVEGRTSPAYNEQFF TGCAGCGTTGAAGGTCGGACTAGCCCAGCCTACAATGAGCAGTTCTTC
TRBJ2-2 NA TRBV5-1 many CASSLVAPGELFF TGCGCCAGCAGCTTGGTTGCCCCCGGGGAGCTGTTTTTT
TRBJ1-2 NA TRBV12-3/TRBV12-4 few CASSPSFGGNYGYTF TGTGCCAGCAGTCCGTCTTTTGGAGGGAACTATGGCTACACCTTC
TRBJ1-5 NA TRBV6-5 NA CASRLLGPSNQPQHF TGTGCCAGCAGGCTACTGGGACCTAGCAATCAGCCCCAGCATTTT
TRBJ2-3 NA TRBV5-5 few CASSLDRGADTQYF TGTGCCAGCAGCTTGGATCGTGGGGCGGATACGCAGTATTTT
TRBJ1-2 TRBD1 TRBV12-3/TRBV12-4 NA CASSLGTGYSANYGYTF TGTGCCAGCAGTTTGGGGACAGGGTATTCAGCTAACTATGGCTACACCTTC
TRBJ1-2 TRBD1 TRBV5-1 NA CASSSLPGTDNYGYTF TGCGCCAGCAGCTCTCTCCCCGGGACAGATAACTATGGCTACACCTTC
TRBJ2-3 TRBD1 TRBV4-2 NA CASSQDRGLATDTQYF TGTGCCAGCAGCCAAGATAGGGGGCTCGCCACAGATACGCAGTATTTT
TRBJ2-7 TRBD1 TRBV7-9 NA CASSLGQYEQYF TGTGCCAGCAGCCTGGGACAGTACGAGCAGTACTTC
TRBJ1-4 TRBD1 TRBV11-2 few CASSNLSRGDEKLFF TGTGCCAGCAGCAATCTGTCCAGGGGGGATGAAAAACTGTTTTTT
TRBJ2-3 TRBD1 TRBV5-4 many CASSLGGPLPYF TGTGCCAGCAGCTTAGGGGGCCCCCTTCCGTATTTT
TRBJ2-2 NA TRBV7-2 NA CASSLEGYSNTGELFF TGTGCCAGCAGCTTAGAGGGCTACTCTAACACCGGGGAGCTGTTTTTT
TRBJ2-1 NA TRBV6-2/TRBV6-3 NA CASSYVRTYNEQFF TGTGCCAGCAGTTACGTCAGGACCTACAATGAGCAGTTCTTC
TRBJ2-7 NA TRBV12-5 few CASGTGFYEQYF TGTGCTAGTGGTACAGGGTTCTACGAGCAGTACTTC
TRBJ2-4 TRBD1 TRBV5-6 few CASSSRQGALAKNIQYF TGTGCCAGCAGCTCCCGACAGGGGGCACTAGCCAAAAACATTCAGTACTTC
TRBJ2-1 NA TRBV5-6 NA CASSPNPSNEQFF TGTGCCAGCAGCCCCAACCCATCCAATGAGCAGTTCTTC
TRBJ2-3 NA TRBV6-2/TRBV6-3 NA CASDRWTDTQYF TGTGCCAGTGACAGGTGGACAGATACGCAGTATTTT
TRBJ2-2 NA TRBV7-3 few CASSLVGQENTGELFF TGTGCCAGCAGCTTAGTTGGGCAGGAGAACACCGGGGAGCTGTTTTTT
TRBJ1-1 NA TRBV29-1 few CSVAWTAGEKWNTEAFF TGCAGCGTTGCCTGGACAGCCGGAGAGAAGTGGAACACTGAAGCTTTCTTT
TRBJ2-1 NA TRBV7-8 NA CASSFKRSSYNEQFF TGTGCCAGCAGCTTTAAGCGGAGCTCCTACAATGAGCAGTTCTTC
TRBJ2-7 NA TRBV20-1 few CSARDWARSSYEQYF TGCAGTGCTAGAGATTGGGCACGGAGCTCCTACGAGCAGTACTTC
TRBJ2-6 NA TRBV7-3 NA CASSPGYGANVLTF TGTGCCAGCAGCCCAGGGTACGGGGCCAACGTCCTGACTTTC
TRBJ1-1 TRBD1 TRBV6-5 many CASSYGTGVNTEAFF TGTGCCAGCAGTTACGGCACAGGGGTGAACACTGAAGCTTTCTTT
TRBJ1-1 NA TRBV29-1 NA CSVHAIPTGNAFF TGCAGCGTTCATGCAATACCAACAGGGAACGCTTTCTTT
TRBJ2-2 NA TRBV7-3 few CASSLLGSGELFF TGTGCCAGCAGCCTACTCGGGTCCGGGGAGCTGTTTTTT
TRBJ2-1 NA TRBV12-3/TRBV12-4 many CASSLNQGIYNEQFF TGTGCCAGCAGTTTAAACCAGGGGATTTACAATGAGCAGTTCTTC
TRBJ2-1 TRBD2 TRBV7-9 few CASSTASGSYNEQFF TGTGCCAGCAGCACAGCTAGCGGCTCCTACAATGAGCAGTTCTTC
TRBJ2-7 NA TRBV27 NA CASSLSIGYEQYF TGTGCCAGCAGTTTATCGATAGGCTACGAGCAGTACTTC
TRBJ2-7 NA TRBV7-2 NA CASSLTDGTYEQYF TGTGCCAGCAGCCTGACGGACGGAACCTACGAGCAGTACTTC